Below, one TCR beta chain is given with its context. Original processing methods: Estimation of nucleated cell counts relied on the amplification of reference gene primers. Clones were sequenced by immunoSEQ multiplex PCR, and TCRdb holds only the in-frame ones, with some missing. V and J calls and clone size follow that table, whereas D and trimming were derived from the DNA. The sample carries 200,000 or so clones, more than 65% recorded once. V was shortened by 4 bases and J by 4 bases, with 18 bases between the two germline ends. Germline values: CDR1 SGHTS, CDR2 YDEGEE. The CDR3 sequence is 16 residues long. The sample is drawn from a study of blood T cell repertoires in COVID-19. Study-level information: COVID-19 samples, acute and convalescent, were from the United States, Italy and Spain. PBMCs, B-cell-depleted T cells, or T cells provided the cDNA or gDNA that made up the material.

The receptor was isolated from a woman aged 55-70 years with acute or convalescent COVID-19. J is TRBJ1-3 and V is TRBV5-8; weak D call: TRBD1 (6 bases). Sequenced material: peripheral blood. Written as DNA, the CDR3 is TGTGCCAGCAGCATTCTGCCAGGGGATGGCGGAAACACCATATATTTT. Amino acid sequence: CASSILPGDGGNTIYF.